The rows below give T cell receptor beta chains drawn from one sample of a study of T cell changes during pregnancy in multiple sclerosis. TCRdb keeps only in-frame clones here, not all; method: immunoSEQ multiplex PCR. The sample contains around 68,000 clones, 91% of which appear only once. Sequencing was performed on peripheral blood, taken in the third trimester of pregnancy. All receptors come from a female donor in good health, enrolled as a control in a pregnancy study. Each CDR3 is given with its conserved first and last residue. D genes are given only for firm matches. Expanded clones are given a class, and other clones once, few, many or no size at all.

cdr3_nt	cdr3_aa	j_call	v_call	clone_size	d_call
TGTGCCAGCAGCTCCCTCCCGACAGGATGGGTACAGTCGGCTGAGCAGTTCTTC	CASSSLPTGWVQSAEQFF	TRBJ2-1	TRBV7-9	.	.
TGTGCCAGCAGTTATCGGGATATCTCCTACAATGAGCAGTTCTTC	CASSYRDISYNEQFF	TRBJ2-1	TRBV6-5	once	.
TGTGCCAGCAGCTCACACCCGGGACCCCAGGGGGGTGAGCAGTTCTTC	CASSSHPGPQGGEQFF	TRBJ2-1	TRBV9	.	.
TGCGCCAGCAGCGCCATGGGCGGGAGGGAGAAGGTCACCTACGAGCAGTACTTC	CASSAMGGREKVTYEQYF	TRBJ2-7	TRBV5-1	.	TRBD2
TGTGCCAGTACCCAGGACAGGGCTAGCAATCAGCCCCAGCATTTT	CASTQDRASNQPQHF	TRBJ1-5	TRBV19	few	TRBD1
TGTGCCAGCAGAAGGACAGGGTCCTACGAGCAGTACTTC	CASRRTGSYEQYF	TRBJ2-7	TRBV27	.	TRBD1
TGCGCCAGCAGCTTGGGACAGGGTCGTTCCGGGGAGCTGTTTTTT	CASSLGQGRSGELFF	TRBJ2-2	TRBV5-1	.	TRBD1
TGTGCCAGCAGGGGCTATTTCCACGAGCAGTACTTC	CASRGYFHEQYF	TRBJ2-7	TRBV28	.	.
TGTGCCAGCAGTTTATCGTCTAGCGGGAGTTATAATGAGCAGTTCTTC	CASSLSSSGSYNEQFF	TRBJ2-1	TRBV27	.	TRBD2
TGTGCCAGCGCTCGACTAGCGGGAGTAGGGAATGAGCAGTTCTTC	CASARLAGVGNEQFF	TRBJ2-1	TRBV2	.	TRBD2
TGTGCCGCGGGGGCTTTAAATGCAGATACGCAGTATTTT	CAAGALNADTQYF	TRBJ2-3	TRBV10-3	.	.
TGTGCCAGTAGTTACGGGAACACTGAAGCTTTCTTT	CASSYGNTEAFF	TRBJ1-1	TRBV19	.	.
TGTGCCAGCAGTCTGGACAGGGGGCCCTACGAGCAGTACTTC	CASSLDRGPYEQYF	TRBJ2-7	TRBV7-2	.	TRBD1
TGTGCCAGCAGTCCCACTAGAGTCTTCTCAGATACGCAGTATTTT	CASSPTRVFSDTQYF	TRBJ2-3	TRBV6-6	.	.
TGTGCCAGCAGCTGGAAGCGGGGTTACGACACTGAAGCTTTCTTT	CASSWKRGYDTEAFF	TRBJ1-1	TRBV7-8	few	.
TGTGCCAGCAGCTTAGATGGGACAGGGAGCTCCTACGAGCAGTACTTC	CASSLDGTGSSYEQYF	TRBJ2-7	TRBV7-9	.	TRBD1
TGTGCCAGCAGGGGAGTTGGACAGCAAGAGACCCAGTACTTC	CASRGVGQQETQYF	TRBJ2-5	TRBV6-1	.	.
TGTGCCAGCTCACCAGCAGGGGGCAATGAGCAGTTCTTC	CASSPAGGNEQFF	TRBJ2-1	TRBV18	.	TRBD1
TGTGCCAGTAGTATATCAGGGCTCGGTTCACCCCTCCACTTT	CASSISGLGSPLHF	TRBJ1-6	TRBV19	few	.
TGCGCCAGCAGCCTACCCATCAAAGGCGCTAGCGGGGTCCAAGAGACCCAGTACTTC	CASSLPIKGASGVQETQYF	TRBJ2-5	TRBV4-1	.	TRBD2
TGTGCCAGCAGCCTTTTTAGTGGGCCCTACGAGCAGTACTTC	CASSLFSGPYEQYF	TRBJ2-7	TRBV5-5	.	.
TGTGCCAGTAGTAAGACAGAGAACACTGAAGCTTTCTTT	CASSKTENTEAFF	TRBJ1-1	TRBV19	.	.
TGCGCCAGCAGCCAAGCGTACAGCGGGGGCGCAGATACGCAGTATTTT	CASSQAYSGGADTQYF	TRBJ2-3	TRBV4-1	.	TRBD2
TGTGCCAGCAGCGTAGCCCGGGGCTCCTACAATGAGCAGTTCTTC	CASSVARGSYNEQFF	TRBJ2-1	TRBV9	.	.
TGTGCCAGCAGCCCCGGGACAGGAAGCTCCTACGAGCAGTACTTC	CASSPGTGSSYEQYF	TRBJ2-7	TRBV14	.	TRBD1
TGTGCCACGCCGCGCAGTAAGACAGGGGGTACGGTCTATGGCTACACCTTC	CATPRSKTGGTVYGYTF	TRBJ1-2	TRBV19	.	TRBD1
TGCGCCAGCAGATTGCAGCGGGGGTCGCACCAGCCCCAGCATTTT	CASRLQRGSHQPQHF	TRBJ1-5	TRBV5-1	.	.
TGTGCCAGCTCACCACCTAGGACAGGGGCGCCTGCCTACGAGCAGTACTTC	CASSPPRTGAPAYEQYF	TRBJ2-7	TRBV18	.	TRBD1
TGTGCCAGCAGCCGCCGGGGAGCGGGAGAGGGGGATACGCAGTATTTT	CASSRRGAGEGDTQYF	TRBJ2-3	TRBV14	.	TRBD2
TGCGCCAGCAGCCAACCGGGACAGGTTTACGAGCAGTACTTC	CASSQPGQVYEQYF	TRBJ2-7	TRBV4-1	.	TRBD1
TGCAGCGGGGGGACTAGCGGGGCCTACAATGAGCAGTTCTTC	CSGGTSGAYNEQFF	TRBJ2-1	TRBV29-1	.	TRBD2
TGTGCCAGTAGTATCGGGAACATTCCCACCGGGGAGCTGTTTTTT	CASSIGNIPTGELFF	TRBJ2-2	TRBV19	.	.
TGTGCCAGCAGCTTAGGTTATGGGGAGCTGTTTTTT	CASSLGYGELFF	TRBJ2-2	TRBV7-9	.	.
TGTGCCACCTTGGACAGGGGAGGCACTGAAGCTTTCTTT	CATLDRGGTEAFF	TRBJ1-1	TRBV2	few	TRBD1
TGTGCCACATCACTTATGGGGCCTCCGAGAGAGGGAAACACCATATATTTT	CATSLMGPPREGNTIYF	TRBJ1-3	TRBV28	.	.
TGTGCCAGCAGCGCCCAAAAGCGGGATTTCGGAAACATTCAGTACTTC	CASSAQKRDFGNIQYF	TRBJ2-4	TRBV7-2	.	TRBD2
TGTGCCAGCAGCGTAGGGACAGGGGTGAGCGACGAGCAGTACTTC	CASSVGTGVSDEQYF	TRBJ2-7	TRBV9	.	TRBD1
TGTGCCAGCAGCTTGGGCGGGGGCAGCATAGAAACCTACGAGCAGTACTTC	CASSLGGGSIETYEQYF	TRBJ2-7	TRBV7-8	.	.
TGCGCCAGCAGCTTAGGGGACAGCAACTATCAGCCCCAGCATTTT	CASSLGDSNYQPQHF	TRBJ1-5	TRBV5-1	.	TRBD1
TGTGCCAGCAGCTTAGGTCAGGGGCCGAACACTGAAGCTTTCTTT	CASSLGQGPNTEAFF	TRBJ1-1	TRBV7-8	.	.
TGTGCCAGCAGCCCCGAACGACAGGGAAGAGCTTTCTTT	CASSPERQGRAFF	TRBJ1-1	TRBV7-3	.	TRBD1
TGTGCCAGCTCCCGGGACAGGGATTCACCCCTCCACTTT	CASSRDRDSPLHF	TRBJ1-6	TRBV6-1	.	TRBD1